A single sample is the source of the 29 T cell receptor beta chains below, sequenced in a study of T cell repertoires in cytomegalovirus infection. MiXCR, run by TCRdb on the reads, gives a single entry per CDR3 protein. The repertoire holds nearly 550,000 distinct CDR3 sequences, with 16% as singletons. Sequencing was carried out using CD8+ T cells from PBMCs. The receptors here all came from a human donor in good health (CMV status not recorded). Some clones in this sample may be carry-over from other donors' samples.

This clonotype has ten or more counts. The CDR3: CASSLGLRQGNTDTQYF. DNA of the CDR3: TGTGCCAGCAGCTTAGGTCTAAGACAGGGAAACACAGATACGCAGTATTTT. The chain employs TRBV7-9 and TRBJ2-3; 7 bases are a match to TRBD1. The CDR3 is 17 amino acids. J lost 2 bases, V lost 1 base, and 9 bases had no gene match. CDR1 is SEHNR and CDR2 is FQNEAQ in the germline V gene (reference sequence).

This clonotype was counted at least ten times. This chain joins TRBV11-2 and TRBJ2-1, with D possibly called TRBD1 or TRBD2 (5 bases each). Trimming cost V 5 bases and J 8 bases, with 16 bases left between them. CDR1 is SGHAT, CDR2 FQNNGV, per germline. This CDR3 spans 14 amino acids. CDR3 nucleotide sequence: TGTGCCAGCAGCCCCACGGGACCACAGGATGAGCAGTTCTTC. Its translation: CASSPTGPQDEQFF. The full variable domain, completed using reference TRBV11-2 and TRBJ2-1, is EAGVAQSPRYKIIEKRQSVAFWCNPISGHATLYWYQQILGQGPKLLIQFQNNGVVDDSQLPKDRFSAERLKGVDSTLKIQPAKLEDSAVYLCASSPTGPQDEQFFGPGTRLTVL.

This clonotype has a count of ten or more. This rearrangement joins TRBV28 to TRBJ2-7; 7 bases fit TRBD2. The CDR3 covers 16 residues. Germline-derived CDR1 and CDR2 are MDHEN and SYDVKM. V lost 5 bases, J lost 0 bases, and 10 bases stayed unmatched. This chain's CDR3 is CASSQRDYSSSYEQYF. DNA of the CDR3: TGTGCCAGCAGTCAAAGGGACTACTCAAGCTCCTACGAGCAGTACTTC.

This clonotype was detected only a few times. The rearrangement joins TRBV4-1 to TRBJ2-1; D possibly corresponds to TRBD2 (6 bases). V gave up 2 bases and J gave up 12 bases, with 8 bases separating them. The V gene's germline CDR1 is MGHRA and CDR2 YSYEKL. This CDR3 spans 11 amino acids. In DNA, the CDR3 is TGCGCCAGCAGCCAACCGGGAGCGCAGTTCTTC. Protein sequence: CASSQPGAQFF.

The rearrangement joins TRBV6-6 to TRBJ2-1; TRBD2 matches 12 bases. Per germline, CDR1 MNHNY and CDR2 SVGAGI (reference sequence). The CDR3 has 15 residues. V gave up 5 bases and J gave up 6 bases; unmatched junction bases: 5. CDR3 region: CASSPSGGAGNEQFF. Written as DNA, the CDR3 is TGTGCCAGCAGTCCTAGCGGGGGGGCCGGCAATGAGCAGTTCTTC.

This clonotype has just a few counts. The chain employs TRBV12-5 and TRBJ2-3; 7 bases match TRBD2. The ends lost 0 bases at V and 2 bases at J; junction bases unmatched: 11. The CDR3 totals 18 residues. From germline, CDR1 is LGHNT and CDR2 FRNRAP. The CDR3 DNA follows: TGTGCTAGTGGTTTGGTACTGTTCTTGAGCGGGGCCACAGATACGCAGTATTTT. As protein: CASGLVLFLSGATDTQYF.

This chain connects TRBV27 to TRBJ2-5, with 11 bases that match TRBD1. From germline, CDR1 is MNHEY and CDR2 SMNVEV (reference sequence). This CDR3 is built from 17 residues. Unmatched junction bases numbered 10, after V lost 5 bases and J lost 2 bases. The DNA of the CDR3 is TGTGCCAGCAGTATCCTCCCGGGACAGGGGGTTCAAGAGACCCAGTACTTC. As protein: CASSILPGQGVQETQYF.

This clonotype was observed at least ten times. The rearrangement uses TRBV11-2 and TRBJ2-7; 7 positions match TRBD2. The CDR3 spans 15 residues. Losses at the gene ends were 7 bases for V and 3 bases for J; bases not matched to a gene: 12. In germline, CDR1 is SGHAT, CDR2 FQNNGV. DNA for the CDR3: TGTGCCAGCACTCCTTTCCGGTCTAGCGGCTACGAGCAGTACTTC. It encodes CASTPFRSSGYEQYF.

Ten or more counts support this clonotype. The chain uses TRBV27 and TRBJ2-1, with 11 bases lining up with TRBD2. The CDR3 consists of 17 residues. CDR1 MNHEY and CDR2 SMNVEV come from the germline V gene (reference sequence). V gave up 6 bases and J gave up 4 bases; unmatched junction bases: 11. CDR3 DNA sequence: TGTGCCAGCAGCCCATCTAGCGGGAGGACCATTTACAATGAGCAGTTCTTC. Residues: CASSPSSGRTIYNEQFF.

About this clonotype itself: It may be a read error: a sequence one base away is much more abundant. This sequence joins TRBV20-1 and TRBJ2-2; the match to TRBD1 covers 9 bases. This CDR3 is 16 amino acids long. Germline assignment: CDR1 DFQATT and CDR2 SNEGSKA (reference sequence). The CDR3 region is CSAKARDRANTVELFF. As DNA, the CDR3 is TGCAGTGCTAAGGCCCGGGACAGGGCGAACACCGTGGAGCTGTTTTTT.

This clonotype was found many times. The chain joins TRBV27 to TRBJ1-2; D gene ambiguous. V was pared by 4 bases and J by 8 bases, with 11 bases between. The CDR3 loop spans 12 amino acids. The V gene's germline CDR1 is MNHEY and CDR2 SMNVEV (reference sequence). The CDR3 loop is CASSSPLGGYTF. Here the CDR3 DNA reads TGTGCCAGCAGTTCCCCCTTGGGGGGCTACACCTTC.

This clonotype was detected ten times or more. The V call is TRBV6-1, the J call TRBJ2-7; 11 bases agree with TRBD2. Germline values: CDR1 MNHNS, CDR2 SASEGT. After removal of 3 bases from V and 3 bases from J, the junction contained 4 bases not matched to a gene. This CDR3 is 15 amino acids long. CDR3 protein: CASSETGLAVYEQYF. For the CDR3, the DNA is TGTGCCAGCAGTGAGACGGGACTAGCGGTCTACGAGCAGTACTTC.

The rearrangement uses TRBV2 and TRBJ2-7, with 8 bases aligning to TRBD1. V was clipped by 6 bases and J by 4 bases; unmatched bases: 8. This CDR3 is built from 14 residues. Germline V lookup: CDR1 SNHLY, CDR2 FYNNEI. The CDR3 DNA sequence: TGTGCCAGCAGGGGAGGACAGGGTTTGTACGAGCAGTACTTC. Its protein product is CASRGGQGLYEQYF.

The V gene is TRBV12-3 or TRBV12-4, the J gene TRBJ2-2, with D uncertain. The CDR3 sequence is 15 residues long. Trimming shortened V by 4 bases and J by 0 bases, and 9 bases separated the two germline ends. CDR3 loop: CASSSSATNTGELFF. CDR3 coding DNA: TGTGCCAGCAGTTCCTCCGCCACGAACACCGGGGAGCTGTTTTTT.

This clonotype was seen at least ten times. J is TRBJ2-3 and V is TRBV11-2; TRBD2 matches 8 bases. Germline assignment: CDR1 SGHAT and CDR2 FQNNGV. The V gene end was trimmed by 6 bases and the J gene end by 2 bases; junction bases not matched to a gene: 4. The CDR3 runs 14 residues. The CDR3 is CASRRLAPTDTQYF. CDR3 DNA sequence: TGTGCCAGCAGACGACTAGCGCCCACAGATACGCAGTATTTT.

This clonotype was seen ten or more times. This chain links TRBV7-9 with TRBJ2-6; 9 bases map to TRBD1. Per the germline V gene, CDR1 is SEHNR and CDR2 is FQNEAQ (reference sequence). The CDR3 covers 17 residues. Trimming cost V 5 bases and J 2 bases; bases outside gene matches: 7. In DNA, the CDR3 is TGTGCCAGCAGCGAGGGACAGGGTGTAACTGGGGCCAACGTCCTGACTTTC. This sequence encodes CASSEGQGVTGANVLTF.

This sequence joins TRBV27 and TRBJ2-7; 7 bases agree with TRBD2. J was trimmed by 0 bases and V by 2 bases; bases with no gene match: 4. From germline, CDR1 is MNHEY and CDR2 SMNVEV (reference sequence). There are 15 residues in the CDR3. CDR3 bases: TGTGCCAGCAGTTTAAGCCTAGCGGACTCCTACGAGCAGTACTTC. The encoded protein is CASSLSLADSYEQYF.

With respect to this clonotype: The conserved closing phenylalanine or tryptophan is absent in this CDR3, likely reflecting a read error. This chain connects TRBV11-2 to TRBJ2-1, with 12 bases fitting TRBD2. The CDR3 length is 16 residues. J was trimmed by 3 bases and V by 3 bases; bases with no gene match: 3. Germline V lookup: CDR1 SGHAT, CDR2 FQNNGV. The CDR3 sequence is CASSLWTSGVYNEQFL. The CDR3, as DNA: TGTGCCAGCAGCTTGTGGACTAGCGGGGTCTACAATGAGCAGTTCTTA.

The chain is built from TRBV5-6 and TRBJ2-1; D is ambiguous. The CDR3 spans 14 residues. Germline V CDR1 and CDR2: SGHDT, YYEEEE. V was shortened by 0 bases and J by 14 bases, with 18 bases between the two germline ends. The DNA of the CDR3 is TGTGCCAGCAGCTTGGTTGCCAGCCCAATCCTAGAGTTCTTC. This codes for CASSLVASPILEFF.

This clonotype turned up a few times. Just one base apart from a much larger clone, this may be a read error. The chain couples TRBV6-5 to TRBJ2-7; TRBD1 might be the D (5 bases). Germline lookup yields CDR1 MNHEY and CDR2 SVGAGI. V lost 2 bases to trimming and J lost 2 bases, with 7 bases between them. This CDR3 spans 13 amino acids. In nucleotides, the CDR3 is TGTGCCAGCAGTTACGCCAGGGCCTACGAGCAGTACTTC. This gives the protein CASSYARAYEQYF.

This clonotype was counted ten times or more. The genes are TRBV12-3 or TRBV12-4 and TRBJ2-7; D is perhaps TRBD1 (5 bases). CDR3 size: 14 residues. V was pared by 0 bases and J by 4 bases, with 10 bases between. CDR3 loop: CASSLADSGYEQYF. CDR3 nucleotide sequence: TGTGCCAGCAGTTTAGCAGACAGTGGTTACGAGCAGTACTTC.

The V and J genes are TRBV28 and TRBJ1-2; TRBD1 aligns across 7 bases. The V segment lost 3 bases and the J segment 9 bases; nucleotides outside the gene matches: 13. The CDR3 runs 15 residues. CDR1 and CDR2 from the germline V gene are MDHEN and SYDVKM. The DNA of the CDR3 is TGTGCCAGCAGTTTCTTACAGGGGCTCTATGATAGCTACACCTTC. Translation gives CASSFLQGLYDSYTF.

The CDR3, as DNA: TGTGCCAGTAGTATAGAGTCAGAGGGACAGGGGAATGAGCAGTTCTTC. Translated, it gives CASSIESEGQGNEQFF. The chain is built from TRBV19 and TRBJ2-1; 10 nucleotides agree with TRBD1. J lost 7 bases, V lost 0 bases, and 6 bases had no gene match. The CDR3 length is 16 residues. Germline CDR1 LNHDA, CDR2 SQIVND (reference sequence).

The chain is built from TRBV27 and TRBJ2-7; 7 nucleotides match TRBD1. The germline V gene has CDR1 MNHEY and CDR2 SMNVEV (reference sequence). The trim removed 10 bases at V and 4 bases at J, leaving 16 bases unmatched. This CDR3 has 15 amino acids. CDR3 in amino acids: CATAAGGDGSYEQYF. DNA of the CDR3: TGTGCCACCGCGGCAGGGGGAGATGGATCATACGAGCAGTACTTC.

The chain carries TRBV15 and TRBJ2-1; 8 positions agree with TRBD2. CDR3 length: 14 amino acids. J was trimmed by 8 bases and V by 4 bases; bases with no gene match: 7. Per the germline V gene, CDR1 is LNHNV and CDR2 is YYDKDF (reference sequence). CDR3 nucleotide sequence: TGTGCCACCAGCAAAGTAGCGGGGATGGATGAGCAGTTCTTC. It specifies CATSKVAGMDEQFF.

There are many counts of this clonotype. This chain links TRBV20-1 with TRBJ2-7; maybe TRBD1 (6 bases). CDR3 length: 15 residues. CDR1 is DFQATT and CDR2 is SNEGSKA in the germline V gene (reference sequence). The V end lost 0 bases, the J end lost 0 bases, and 12 bases lay between the germline ends. The CDR3 loop reads CSARDNQGSSYEQYF. CDR3 DNA sequence: TGCAGTGCTAGAGATAACCAGGGGTCCTCCTACGAGCAGTACTTC.

This chain links TRBV12-3 or TRBV12-4 with TRBJ2-1; 7 nucleotides align to TRBD1. Unmatched junction bases numbered 7, after V lost 5 bases and J lost 9 bases. The CDR3 extends over 13 amino acids. CDR3 in DNA: TGTGCCAGCAGTCGTAAACAGGGGACTGAGCAGTTCTTC. This sequence encodes CASSRKQGTEQFF.

This clonotype was observed many times. This rearrangement joins TRBV11-1 to TRBJ2-3; TRBD2 aligns across 10 bases. The V segment lost 1 base and the J segment 0 bases; nucleotides outside the gene matches: 1. The CDR3 spans 16 residues. Germline V gene data show CDR1 as SGHAT and CDR2 as FQDESV (reference sequence). The DNA for the CDR3 is TGTGCCAGCAGCTTAGAGGGACTAGCGAGCACAGATACGCAGTATTTT. Translation: CASSLEGLASTDTQYF.

This clonotype was picked up many times. The gene calls are TRBV4-1 and TRBJ1-4; TRBD1 might be the D (5 bases). The germline V and J ends were trimmed by 0 bases and 12 bases, with 26 bases remaining between them. The CDR3 is made up of 18 amino acids. CDR1 and CDR2 from the germline V gene are MGHRA and YSYEKL. The DNA of the CDR3 is TGCGCCAGCAGCCAAGAATTCGGAGGGGCGCGGATGGCAGAGGAACTGTTTTTT. Its protein product is CASSQEFGGARMAEELFF.